A selection of T cell receptor beta chains follows, all from one sample in a study of Ad26.COV2.S vaccination and SARS-CoV-2 variants. The repertoire was sequenced with immunoSEQ multiplex PCR; TCRdb's copy has only in-frame clones and lacks some. The data contain 450,000 to 550,000 clones, 80% to 90% of them singletons. Sequencing used peripheral blood, obtained in a trial of Ad26.COV2.S vaccine versus placebo. These receptors were collected from a person aged 18 to 59 who received the Ad26.COV2.S COVID-19 vaccine or a placebo. Each CDR3 is given with its conserved first and last residue. Fields, in order: clone size, D gene, V gene, J gene, CDR3 protein, CDR3 DNA. The D gene is left open where the match is weak. For some rows the clone size is stated as once, few or many, or as a class when expanded; others skip it.

abundance: -
d_gene: TRBD1
v_gene: TRBV25-1
j_gene: TRBJ1-6
CDR3aa: CASSSRTGGNSPLHF
CDR3nt: TGTGCCAGCAGTTCACGGACAGGGGGCAATTCACCCCTCCACTTT

abundance: -
d_gene: -
v_gene: TRBV2
j_gene: TRBJ2-7
CDR3aa: CASSVDASVHYEQYF
CDR3nt: TGTGCCAGCAGTGTGGATGCTAGCGTACACTACGAGCAGTACTTC

abundance: -
d_gene: TRBD2
v_gene: TRBV19
j_gene: TRBJ2-2
CDR3aa: CASRESLAGYTGELFF
CDR3nt: TGTGCCAGTAGGGAAAGTCTAGCGGGGTACACCGGGGAGCTGTTTTTT

abundance: -
d_gene: TRBD1
v_gene: TRBV19
j_gene: TRBJ1-6
CDR3aa: CASSIDRGDSPLHF
CDR3nt: TGTGCCAGTAGTATCGACAGGGGGGATTCACCCCTCCACTTT

abundance: -
d_gene: -
v_gene: TRBV5-5
j_gene: TRBJ1-1
CDR3aa: CASIKSQRTEAFF
CDR3nt: TGTGCCAGCATCAAGTCCCAGAGGACTGAAGCTTTCTTT

abundance: -
d_gene: -
v_gene: TRBV18
j_gene: TRBJ1-5
CDR3aa: CASSQQGGNQPQHF
CDR3nt: TGTGCCAGCTCACAACAGGGCGGCAATCAGCCCCAGCATTTT

abundance: once
d_gene: -
v_gene: TRBV28
j_gene: TRBJ1-4
CDR3aa: CASSLGDPQHQLFF
CDR3nt: TGTGCCAGCAGTTTGGGGGATCCCCAACACCAACTGTTTTTT

abundance: -
d_gene: -
v_gene: TRBV7-2
j_gene: TRBJ2-3
CDR3aa: CASSLVLLTSTDTQYF
CDR3nt: TGTGCCAGCAGCTTAGTCCTACTTACTAGCACAGATACGCAGTATTTT

abundance: -
d_gene: -
v_gene: TRBV2
j_gene: TRBJ1-3
CDR3aa: CASSVRGENTIYF
CDR3nt: TGTGCCAGCAGTGTCCGCGGGGAAAACACCATATATTTT

abundance: -
d_gene: -
v_gene: TRBV5-4
j_gene: TRBJ1-2
CDR3aa: CASSFRSRALGDGYTF
CDR3nt: TGTGCCAGCAGCTTCCGATCGAGGGCCCTCGGAGATGGCTACACCTTC

abundance: -
d_gene: -
v_gene: TRBV28
j_gene: TRBJ1-4
CDR3aa: CASSPGTGYEKLFF
CDR3nt: TGTGCCAGCAGCCCCGGAACAGGGTATGAAAAACTGTTTTTT

abundance: -
d_gene: TRBD1
v_gene: TRBV3-1/TRBV3-2
j_gene: TRBJ2-7
CDR3aa: CASSRDRASEQYF
CDR3nt: TGTGCCAGCAGCCGGGACAGGGCCTCCGAGCAGTACTTC

abundance: -
d_gene: -
v_gene: TRBV7-9
j_gene: TRBJ1-2
CDR3aa: CASSLKPAGALNYGYTF
CDR3nt: TGTGCCAGCAGCTTAAAACCCGCGGGGGCCCTTAACTATGGCTACACCTTC

abundance: -
d_gene: -
v_gene: TRBV19
j_gene: TRBJ1-2
CDR3aa: CASKSGSTLYGYTF
CDR3nt: TGTGCCAGTAAGTCAGGGTCTACCCTCTATGGCTACACCTTC

abundance: -
d_gene: -
v_gene: TRBV19
j_gene: TRBJ1-4
CDR3aa: CASNRAVANEKLFF
CDR3nt: TGTGCCAGTAACAGGGCAGTAGCTAATGAAAAACTGTTTTTT

abundance: -
d_gene: TRBD1
v_gene: TRBV4-3
j_gene: TRBJ2-3
CDR3aa: CASSQGRGLDTQYF
CDR3nt: TGCGCCAGCAGCCAAGGCAGGGGGTTGGATACGCAGTATTTT

abundance: -
d_gene: TRBD2
v_gene: TRBV5-4
j_gene: TRBJ2-7
CDR3aa: CASSLARREGRGAEQYF
CDR3nt: TGTGCCAGCAGCTTGGCCCGGCGGGAGGGCAGGGGTGCCGAGCAGTACTTC

abundance: -
d_gene: -
v_gene: TRBV30
j_gene: TRBJ2-7
CDR3aa: CAWKGVIHEQYF
CDR3nt: TGTGCCTGGAAAGGGGTAATCCACGAGCAGTACTTC

abundance: -
d_gene: TRBD2
v_gene: TRBV5-1
j_gene: TRBJ2-1
CDR3aa: CASSPPSGALGNEQFF
CDR3nt: TGCGCCAGCAGCCCCCCCAGCGGGGCTCTCGGCAATGAGCAGTTCTTC

abundance: -
d_gene: TRBD2
v_gene: TRBV19
j_gene: TRBJ2-7
CDR3aa: CASSRGLAGTYEQYF
CDR3nt: TGTGCCAGTAGTCGGGGACTAGCGGGAACCTACGAGCAGTACTTC

abundance: -
d_gene: -
v_gene: TRBV21-1
j_gene: TRBJ2-4
CDR3aa: CASSPRQGLPRRLAKNIQYF
CDR3nt: TGTGCCAGCAGCCCTCGACAGGGTCTTCCCCGGCGCCTAGCCAAAAACATTCAGTACTTC

abundance: -
d_gene: TRBD2
v_gene: TRBV7-6
j_gene: TRBJ2-4
CDR3aa: CASSLGTSGGENIQYF
CDR3nt: TGTGCCAGCAGCTTAGGGACTAGCGGGGGGGAAAACATTCAGTACTTC

abundance: -
d_gene: -
v_gene: TRBV7-2
j_gene: TRBJ1-6
CDR3aa: CASSLGRLQGADNSPLHF
CDR3nt: TGTGCCAGCAGCTTAGGTCGGCTCCAGGGTGCGGATAATTCACCCCTCCACTTT

abundance: -
d_gene: -
v_gene: TRBV30
j_gene: TRBJ2-5
CDR3aa: CAWSVGLQETQYF
CDR3nt: TGTGCCTGGAGTGTAGGGCTCCAAGAGACCCAGTACTTC

abundance: -
d_gene: -
v_gene: TRBV4-2
j_gene: TRBJ1-5
CDR3aa: CASSQVASNQPQHF
CDR3nt: TGTGCCAGCAGCCAAGTTGCTAGCAATCAGCCCCAGCATTTT

abundance: -
d_gene: -
v_gene: TRBV20-1
j_gene: TRBJ1-3
CDR3aa: CSASGPLGGGTGNTIYF
CDR3nt: TGCAGTGCTAGTGGTCCCCTGGGAGGAGGCACTGGAAACACCATATATTTT

abundance: -
d_gene: TRBD2
v_gene: TRBV10-2
j_gene: TRBJ2-3
CDR3aa: CASSDLRGSGAYTDTQYF
CDR3nt: TGCGCCAGCAGTGACTTGCGCGGGAGTGGAGCATACACAGATACGCAGTATTTT

abundance: -
d_gene: -
v_gene: TRBV30
j_gene: TRBJ1-2
CDR3aa: CAWSIGAYGVYTF
CDR3nt: TGTGCCTGGAGTATTGGGGCGTATGGAGTCTACACCTTC

abundance: -
d_gene: TRBD2
v_gene: TRBV18
j_gene: TRBJ2-1
CDR3aa: CASSTPGGGGTNEQFF
CDR3nt: TGTGCCAGCTCAACCCCAGGCGGCGGGGGGACTAATGAGCAGTTCTTC

abundance: -
d_gene: TRBD2
v_gene: TRBV27
j_gene: TRBJ2-1
CDR3aa: CASSLWLADSSYNEQFF
CDR3nt: TGTGCCAGCAGTTTATGGCTAGCGGATAGCTCCTACAATGAGCAGTTCTTC

abundance: -
d_gene: -
v_gene: TRBV3-1/TRBV3-2
j_gene: TRBJ2-2
CDR3aa: CASSQRVTNTGELFF
CDR3nt: TGTGCCAGCAGCCAGCGGGTAACGAACACCGGGGAGCTGTTTTTT

abundance: -
d_gene: -
v_gene: TRBV29-1
j_gene: TRBJ1-1
CDR3aa: CSVELGTNTEAFF
CDR3nt: TGCAGCGTTGAGTTAGGCACGAACACTGAAGCTTTCTTT

abundance: -
d_gene: TRBD1
v_gene: TRBV5-3
j_gene: TRBJ1-5
CDR3aa: CAGDSDREASNQPQHF
CDR3nt: TGTGCCGGAGACTCGGACAGGGAGGCCAGCAATCAGCCCCAGCATTTT

abundance: -
d_gene: TRBD1
v_gene: TRBV9
j_gene: TRBJ1-6
CDR3aa: CASSSTGDDNSPLHF
CDR3nt: TGTGCCAGCAGCTCCACAGGGGACGATAATTCACCCCTCCACTTT

abundance: once
d_gene: -
v_gene: TRBV7-2
j_gene: TRBJ1-5
CDR3aa: CASSLEHGGNQPQHF
CDR3nt: TGTGCCAGCAGCTTGGAGCACGGTGGAAATCAGCCCCAGCATTTT

abundance: once
d_gene: TRBD2
v_gene: TRBV5-3
j_gene: TRBJ2-1
CDR3aa: CARSLATSGGDNEQFF
CDR3nt: TGTGCCAGAAGCTTGGCGACTAGCGGGGGAGACAATGAGCAGTTCTTC

abundance: -
d_gene: TRBD2
v_gene: TRBV10-3
j_gene: TRBJ2-1
CDR3aa: CAIKPSGSWDEQFF
CDR3nt: TGTGCCATCAAGCCTAGCGGGAGTTGGGATGAGCAGTTCTTC

abundance: -
d_gene: -
v_gene: TRBV6-5
j_gene: TRBJ2-7
CDR3aa: CQAPQGTYEQYF
CDR3nt: TGCCAGGCCCCTCAGGGGACCTACGAGCAGTACTTC

abundance: -
d_gene: -
v_gene: TRBV12-3/TRBV12-4
j_gene: TRBJ1-1
CDR3aa: CASSPGRGAFF
CDR3nt: TGTGCCAGCAGTCCAGGGAGAGGGGCTTTCTTT

abundance: -
d_gene: -
v_gene: TRBV12-3/TRBV12-4
j_gene: TRBJ1-5
CDR3aa: CASLGGGSQHF
CDR3nt: TGTGCCAGCCTTGGGGGGGGGTCCCAGCATTTT

abundance: -
d_gene: TRBD2
v_gene: TRBV7-9
j_gene: TRBJ2-1
CDR3aa: CASSLLTGLAGVNEQFF
CDR3nt: TGTGCCAGCAGCTTATTAACGGGACTAGCGGGCGTCAATGAGCAGTTCTTC

abundance: -
d_gene: TRBD2
v_gene: TRBV7-8
j_gene: TRBJ2-5
CDR3aa: CASRSTSGRQETQYF
CDR3nt: TGTGCCAGCAGGTCAACTAGCGGGCGGCAAGAGACCCAGTACTTC

abundance: -
d_gene: TRBD2
v_gene: TRBV2
j_gene: TRBJ2-7
CDR3aa: CASTSRLAGAVEQYF
CDR3nt: TGTGCCAGCACCTCGCGGCTAGCGGGAGCGGTCGAGCAGTACTTC

abundance: -
d_gene: -
v_gene: TRBV18
j_gene: TRBJ1-4
CDR3aa: CASSPTVPTNEKLFF
CDR3nt: TGTGCCAGCTCACCGACAGTCCCAACTAATGAAAAACTGTTTTTT

abundance: -
d_gene: TRBD2
v_gene: TRBV27
j_gene: TRBJ2-7
CDR3aa: CASRPGTSGTYEQYF
CDR3nt: TGTGCCAGCAGACCAGGGACTAGCGGGACCTACGAGCAGTACTTC

abundance: -
d_gene: -
v_gene: TRBV5-1
j_gene: TRBJ1-1
CDR3aa: CASSLIGQKNTEAFF
CDR3nt: TGCGCCAGCAGCCTGATCGGACAGAAGAACACTGAAGCTTTCTTT

abundance: -
d_gene: -
v_gene: TRBV14
j_gene: TRBJ2-1
CDR3aa: CASSQDRLGMNNEQFF
CDR3nt: TGTGCCAGCAGCCAAGATAGGCTGGGGATGAACAATGAGCAGTTCTTC

abundance: -
d_gene: -
v_gene: TRBV2
j_gene: TRBJ2-3
CDR3aa: CASSEPTPDTQYF
CDR3nt: TGTGCCAGCAGTGAACCCACCCCAGATACGCAGTATTTT

abundance: -
d_gene: TRBD1
v_gene: TRBV28
j_gene: TRBJ2-7
CDR3aa: CASRLRDRVSYEQYF
CDR3nt: TGTGCCAGCAGGCTCCGGGACAGGGTCTCCTACGAGCAGTACTTC

abundance: -
d_gene: -
v_gene: TRBV6-4
j_gene: TRBJ2-1
CDR3aa: CASSDSAKPQFF
CDR3nt: TGTGCCAGCAGTGACTCCGCTAAACCTCAGTTCTTC